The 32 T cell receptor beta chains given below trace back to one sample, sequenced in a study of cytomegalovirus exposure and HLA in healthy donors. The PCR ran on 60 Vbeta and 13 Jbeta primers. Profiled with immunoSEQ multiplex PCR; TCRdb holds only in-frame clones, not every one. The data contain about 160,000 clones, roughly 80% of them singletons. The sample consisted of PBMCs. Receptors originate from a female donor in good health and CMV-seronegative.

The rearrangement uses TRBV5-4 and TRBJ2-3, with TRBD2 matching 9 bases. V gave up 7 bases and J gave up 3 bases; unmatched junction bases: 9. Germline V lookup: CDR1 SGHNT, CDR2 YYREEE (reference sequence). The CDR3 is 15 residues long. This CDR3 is CASSKGLAPTDTQYF. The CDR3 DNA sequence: TGTGCCAGCTCAAAGGGACTAGCCCCGACAGATACGCAGTATTTT.

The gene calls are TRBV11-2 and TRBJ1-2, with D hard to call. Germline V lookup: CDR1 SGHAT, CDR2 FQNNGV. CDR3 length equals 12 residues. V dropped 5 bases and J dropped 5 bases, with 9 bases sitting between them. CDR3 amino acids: CASSPGAYGYTF. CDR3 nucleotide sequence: TGTGCCAGCAGCCCTGGAGCGTATGGCTACACCTTC.

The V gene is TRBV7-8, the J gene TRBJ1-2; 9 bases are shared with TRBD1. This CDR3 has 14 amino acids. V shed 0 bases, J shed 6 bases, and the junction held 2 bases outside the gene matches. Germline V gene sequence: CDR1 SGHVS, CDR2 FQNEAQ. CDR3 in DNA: TGTGCCAGCAGCTTAGCGGGGACAGGGCATGGCTACACCTTC. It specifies CASSLAGTGHGYTF.

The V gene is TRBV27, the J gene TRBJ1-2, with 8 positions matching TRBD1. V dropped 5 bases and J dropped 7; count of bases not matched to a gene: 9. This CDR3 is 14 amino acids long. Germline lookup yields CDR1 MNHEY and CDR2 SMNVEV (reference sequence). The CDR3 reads CASSPHRGSAGYTF. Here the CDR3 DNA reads TGTGCCAGCAGTCCCCACAGGGGGTCGGCTGGCTACACCTTC.

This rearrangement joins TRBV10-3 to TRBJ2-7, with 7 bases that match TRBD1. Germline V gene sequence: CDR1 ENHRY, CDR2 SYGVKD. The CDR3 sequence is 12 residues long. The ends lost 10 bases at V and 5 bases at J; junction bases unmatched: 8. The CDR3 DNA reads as TGTGCCACTGCCGGACAGGCCCACGAGCAGTACTTC. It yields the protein CATAGQAHEQYF.

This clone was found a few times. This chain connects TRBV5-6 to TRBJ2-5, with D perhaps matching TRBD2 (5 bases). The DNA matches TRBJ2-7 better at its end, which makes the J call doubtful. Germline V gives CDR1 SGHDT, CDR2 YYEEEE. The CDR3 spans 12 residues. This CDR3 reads CASSLGTGEQYF. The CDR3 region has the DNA TGTGCCAGCAGCTTGGGGACTGGCGAGCAGTACTTC.

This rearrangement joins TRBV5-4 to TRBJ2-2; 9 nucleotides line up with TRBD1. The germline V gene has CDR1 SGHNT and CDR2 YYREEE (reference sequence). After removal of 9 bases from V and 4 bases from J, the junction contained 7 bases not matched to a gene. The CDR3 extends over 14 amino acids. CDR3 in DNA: TGTGCCACACGGGACAGGGTTGGCACCGGGGAGCTGTTTTTT. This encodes CATRDRVGTGELFF.

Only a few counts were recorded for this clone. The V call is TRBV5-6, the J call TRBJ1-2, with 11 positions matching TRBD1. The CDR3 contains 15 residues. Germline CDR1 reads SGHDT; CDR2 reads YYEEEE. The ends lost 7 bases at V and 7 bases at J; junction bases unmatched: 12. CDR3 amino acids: CASAGGGTGGGGYTF. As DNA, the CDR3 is TGTGCCAGCGCTGGAGGGGGGACAGGGGGTGGTGGCTACACCTTC.

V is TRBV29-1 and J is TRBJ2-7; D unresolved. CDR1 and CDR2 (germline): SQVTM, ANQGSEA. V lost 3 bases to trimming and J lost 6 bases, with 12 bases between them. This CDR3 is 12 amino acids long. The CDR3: CSVDGGGSEQYF. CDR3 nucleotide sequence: TGCAGCGTTGACGGCGGCGGCAGCGAGCAGTACTTC.

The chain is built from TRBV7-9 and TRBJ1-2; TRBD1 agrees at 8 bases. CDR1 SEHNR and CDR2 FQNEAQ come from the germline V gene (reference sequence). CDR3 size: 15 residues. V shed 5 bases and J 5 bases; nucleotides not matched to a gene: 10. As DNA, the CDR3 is TGTGCCAGCAGCCGTGGACAGGGCCAGAGATATGGCTACACCTTC. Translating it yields CASSRGQGQRYGYTF. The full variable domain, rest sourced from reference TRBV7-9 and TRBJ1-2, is DTGVSQNPRHKITKRGQNVTFRCDPISEHNRLYWYRQTLGQGPEFLTYFQNEAQLEKSRLLSDRFSAERPKGSFSTLEIQRTEQGDSAMYLCASSRGQGQRYGYTFGSGTRLTVV.

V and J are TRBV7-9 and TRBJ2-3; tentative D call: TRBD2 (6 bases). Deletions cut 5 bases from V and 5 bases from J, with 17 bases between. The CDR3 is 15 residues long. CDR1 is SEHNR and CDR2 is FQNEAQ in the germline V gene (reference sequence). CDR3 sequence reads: CASSKSGGIIDTQYF. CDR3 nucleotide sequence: TGTGCCAGCAGCAAGAGTGGCGGGATTATAGATACGCAGTATTTT.

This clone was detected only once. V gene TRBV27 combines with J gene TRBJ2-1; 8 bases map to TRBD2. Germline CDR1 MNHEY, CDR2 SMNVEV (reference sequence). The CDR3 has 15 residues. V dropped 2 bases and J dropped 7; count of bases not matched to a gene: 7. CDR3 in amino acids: CASSLRRGARNEQFF. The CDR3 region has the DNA TGTGCCAGCAGTTTAAGGCGGGGGGCGCGTAATGAGCAGTTCTTC.

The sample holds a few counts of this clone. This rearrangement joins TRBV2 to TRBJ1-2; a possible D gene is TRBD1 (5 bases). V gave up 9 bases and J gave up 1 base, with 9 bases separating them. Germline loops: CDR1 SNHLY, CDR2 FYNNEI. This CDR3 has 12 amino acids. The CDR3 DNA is TGTGCCAGTGCGGGGCTTAACTATGGCTACACCTTC. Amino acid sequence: CASAGLNYGYTF.

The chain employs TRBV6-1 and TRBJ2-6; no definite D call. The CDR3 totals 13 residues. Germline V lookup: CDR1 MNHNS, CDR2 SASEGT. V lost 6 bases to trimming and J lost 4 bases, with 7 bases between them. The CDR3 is CASRERGANVLTF. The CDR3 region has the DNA TGTGCCAGCAGGGAGAGGGGGGCCAACGTCCTGACTTTC.

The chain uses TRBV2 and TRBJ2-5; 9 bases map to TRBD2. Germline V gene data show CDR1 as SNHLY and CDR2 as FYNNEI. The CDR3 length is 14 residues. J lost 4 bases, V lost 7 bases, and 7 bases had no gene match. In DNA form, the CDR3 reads TGTGCCAGCACCCGCGGGGGGGCAGGAGAGACCCAGTACTTC. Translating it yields CASTRGGAGETQYF.

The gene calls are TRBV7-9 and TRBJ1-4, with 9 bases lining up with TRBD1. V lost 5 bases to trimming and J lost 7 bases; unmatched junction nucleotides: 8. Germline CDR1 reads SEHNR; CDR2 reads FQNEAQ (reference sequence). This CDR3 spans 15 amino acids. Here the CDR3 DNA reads TGTGCCAGCAGCCCCCGGACAGGGGAGGGTGAAAAACTGTTTTTT. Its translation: CASSPRTGEGEKLFF.

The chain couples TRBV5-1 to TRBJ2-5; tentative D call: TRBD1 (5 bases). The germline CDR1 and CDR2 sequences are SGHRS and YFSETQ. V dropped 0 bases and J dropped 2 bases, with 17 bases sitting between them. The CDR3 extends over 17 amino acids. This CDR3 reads CASSLGLGSGPQETQYF. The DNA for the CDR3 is TGCGCCAGCAGCTTGGGATTGGGGTCAGGGCCGCAAGAGACCCAGTACTTC.

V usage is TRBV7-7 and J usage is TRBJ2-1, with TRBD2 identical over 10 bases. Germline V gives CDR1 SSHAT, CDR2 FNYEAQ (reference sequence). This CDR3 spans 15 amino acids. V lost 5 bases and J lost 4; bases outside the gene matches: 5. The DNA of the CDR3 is TGTGCCAGCAGCCCCGGACTAGCGGATTACAATGAGCAGTTCTTC. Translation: CASSPGLADYNEQFF.

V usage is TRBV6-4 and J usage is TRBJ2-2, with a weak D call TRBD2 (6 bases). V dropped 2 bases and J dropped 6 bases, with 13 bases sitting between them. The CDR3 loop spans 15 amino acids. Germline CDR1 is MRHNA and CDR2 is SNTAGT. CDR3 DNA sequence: TGTGCCAGCAGTGACGGCAGGGAGGATTCCGGGGAGCTGTTTTTT. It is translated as CASSDGREDSGELFF.

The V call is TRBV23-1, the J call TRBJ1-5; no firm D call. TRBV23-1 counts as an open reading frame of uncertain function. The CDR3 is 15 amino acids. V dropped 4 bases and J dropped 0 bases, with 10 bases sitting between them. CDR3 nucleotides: TGCGCCAGCAGTCCACCCGGGAATAGCAATCAGCCCCAGCATTTT. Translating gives CASSPPGNSNQPQHF.

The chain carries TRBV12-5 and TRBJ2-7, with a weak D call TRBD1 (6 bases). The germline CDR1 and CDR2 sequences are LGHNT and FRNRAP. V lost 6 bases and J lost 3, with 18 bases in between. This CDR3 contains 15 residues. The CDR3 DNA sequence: TGTGCTAGTGGCTCTGGACAGACTACGGACTACGAGCAGTACTTC. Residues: CASGSGQTTDYEQYF.

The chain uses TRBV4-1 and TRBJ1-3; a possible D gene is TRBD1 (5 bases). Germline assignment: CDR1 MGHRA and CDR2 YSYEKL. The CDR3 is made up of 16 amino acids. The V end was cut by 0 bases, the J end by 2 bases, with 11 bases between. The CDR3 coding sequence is TGCGCCAGCAGCCAAGAGACCCCGGGGGCTGGAAACACCATATATTTT. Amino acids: CASSQETPGAGNTIYF.

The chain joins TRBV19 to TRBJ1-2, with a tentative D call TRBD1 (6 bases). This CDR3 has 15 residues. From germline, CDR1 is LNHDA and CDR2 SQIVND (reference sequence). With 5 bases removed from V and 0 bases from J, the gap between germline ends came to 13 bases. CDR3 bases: TGTGCCAGTAGTGTTTCAGGGGAAGCTAACTATGGCTACACCTTC. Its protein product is CASSVSGEANYGYTF.

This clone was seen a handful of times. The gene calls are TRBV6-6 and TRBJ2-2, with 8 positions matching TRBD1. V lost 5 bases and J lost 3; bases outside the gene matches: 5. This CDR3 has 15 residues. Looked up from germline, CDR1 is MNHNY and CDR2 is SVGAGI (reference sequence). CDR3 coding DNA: TGTGCCAGCAGTCCTGGACAGGGAGACACCGGGGAGCTGTTTTTT. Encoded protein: CASSPGQGDTGELFF.

The CDR3 sequence: CASSLDGTVNSYEQYF. Here the CDR3 DNA reads TGCGCCAGCAGCTTGGATGGGACAGTCAACTCCTACGAGCAGTACTTC. V is TRBV5-1 and J is TRBJ2-7; 7 positions match TRBD1. V gave up 0 bases and J gave up 0 bases; unmatched junction bases: 6. The length of the CDR3 is 16 residues. CDR1 is SGHRS, CDR2 YFSETQ, per germline.

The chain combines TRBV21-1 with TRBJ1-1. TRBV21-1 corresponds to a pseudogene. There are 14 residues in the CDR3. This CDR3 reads CASSDPRVETEAFF. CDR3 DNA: TGTGCCAGCAGCGACCCGAGGGTTGAGACTGAAGCTTTCTTT.

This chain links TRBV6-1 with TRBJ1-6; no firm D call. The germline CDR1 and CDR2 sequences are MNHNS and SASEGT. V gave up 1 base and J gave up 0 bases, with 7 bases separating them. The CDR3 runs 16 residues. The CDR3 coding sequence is TGTGCCAGCAGTGAAGGTTGGAGCTCCTATAATTCACCCCTCCACTTT. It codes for CASSEGWSSYNSPLHF.

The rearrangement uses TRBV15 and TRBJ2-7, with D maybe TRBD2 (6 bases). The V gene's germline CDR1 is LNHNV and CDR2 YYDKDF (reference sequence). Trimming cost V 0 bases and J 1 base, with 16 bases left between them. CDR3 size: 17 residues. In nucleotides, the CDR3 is TGTGCCACCAGCAGAGATTTGGAGGGGATTAATTCCTACGAGCAGTACTTC. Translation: CATSRDLEGINSYEQYF.

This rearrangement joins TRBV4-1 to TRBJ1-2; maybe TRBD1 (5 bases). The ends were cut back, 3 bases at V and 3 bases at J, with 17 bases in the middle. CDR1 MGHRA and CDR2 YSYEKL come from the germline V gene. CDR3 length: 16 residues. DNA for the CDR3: TGCGCCAGCAGCCACCAAGCCACGACAGTCGACTATGGCTACACCTTC. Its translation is CASSHQATTVDYGYTF.

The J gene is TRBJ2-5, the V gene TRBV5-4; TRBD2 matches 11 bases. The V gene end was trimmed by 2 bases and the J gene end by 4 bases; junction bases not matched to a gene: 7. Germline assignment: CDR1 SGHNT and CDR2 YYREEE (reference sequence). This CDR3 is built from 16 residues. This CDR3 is CASSFTSGGGRETQYF. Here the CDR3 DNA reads TGTGCCAGCAGCTTTACTAGCGGGGGAGGTCGAGAGACCCAGTACTTC.

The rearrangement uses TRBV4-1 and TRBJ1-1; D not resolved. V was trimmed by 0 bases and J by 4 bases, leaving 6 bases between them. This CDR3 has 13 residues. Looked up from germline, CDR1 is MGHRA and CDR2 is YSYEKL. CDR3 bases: TGCGCCAGCAGCCAAGACGGGTTCACTGAAGCTTTCTTT. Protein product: CASSQDGFTEAFF.

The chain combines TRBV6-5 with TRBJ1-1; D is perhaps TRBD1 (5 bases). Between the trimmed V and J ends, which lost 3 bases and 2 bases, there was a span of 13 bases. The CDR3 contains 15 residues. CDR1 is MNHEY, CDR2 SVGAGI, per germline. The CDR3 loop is CASSYLGRDNTEAFF. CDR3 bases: TGTGCCAGCAGTTATCTGGGGAGGGACAACACTGAAGCTTTCTTT.